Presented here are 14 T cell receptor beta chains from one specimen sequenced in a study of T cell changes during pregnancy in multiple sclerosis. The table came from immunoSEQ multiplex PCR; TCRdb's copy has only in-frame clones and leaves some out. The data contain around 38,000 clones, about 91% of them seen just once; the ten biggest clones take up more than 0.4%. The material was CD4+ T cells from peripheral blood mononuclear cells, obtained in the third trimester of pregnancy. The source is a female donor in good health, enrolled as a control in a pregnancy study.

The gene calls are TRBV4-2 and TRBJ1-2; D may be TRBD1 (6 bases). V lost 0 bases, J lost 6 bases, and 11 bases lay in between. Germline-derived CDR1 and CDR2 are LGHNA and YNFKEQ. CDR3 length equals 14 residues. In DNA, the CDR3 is TGTGCCAGCAGCCAAGATCGGGGGGCGAATGGCTACACCTTC. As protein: CASSQDRGANGYTF.

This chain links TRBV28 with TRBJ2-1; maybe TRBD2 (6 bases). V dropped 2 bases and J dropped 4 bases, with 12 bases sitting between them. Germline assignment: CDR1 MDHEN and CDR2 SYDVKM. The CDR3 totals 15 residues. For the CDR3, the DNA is TGTGCCAGCAGTTTAAGGGACTTAGGGTACAATGAGCAGTTCTTC. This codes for CASSLRDLGYNEQFF.

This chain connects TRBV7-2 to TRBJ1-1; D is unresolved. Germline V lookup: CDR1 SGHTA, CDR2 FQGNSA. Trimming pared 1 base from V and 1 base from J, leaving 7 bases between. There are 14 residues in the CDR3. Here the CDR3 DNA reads TGTGCCAGCAGCTTAGGGAGCCGGAACACTGAAGCTTTCTTT. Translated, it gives CASSLGSRNTEAFF.

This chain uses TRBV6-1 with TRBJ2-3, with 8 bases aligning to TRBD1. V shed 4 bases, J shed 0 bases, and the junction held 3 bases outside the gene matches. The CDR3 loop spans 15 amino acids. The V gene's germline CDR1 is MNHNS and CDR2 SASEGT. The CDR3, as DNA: TGTGCCAGCAGTGCCCGGACAGGGAGCACAGATACGCAGTATTTT. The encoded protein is CASSARTGSTDTQYF.

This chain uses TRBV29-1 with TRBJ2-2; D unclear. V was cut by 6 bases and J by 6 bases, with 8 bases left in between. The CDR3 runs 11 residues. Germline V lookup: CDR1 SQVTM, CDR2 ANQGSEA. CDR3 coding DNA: TGCAGCGTGGCCAAAGCCGGGGAGCTGTTTTTT. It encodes CSVAKAGELFF.

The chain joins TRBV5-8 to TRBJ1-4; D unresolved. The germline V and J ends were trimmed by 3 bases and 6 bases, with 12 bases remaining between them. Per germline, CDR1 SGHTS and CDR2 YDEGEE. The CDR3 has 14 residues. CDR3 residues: CASSWPGLDEKLFF. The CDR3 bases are TGTGCCAGCAGCTGGCCGGGTCTCGATGAAAAACTGTTTTTT.

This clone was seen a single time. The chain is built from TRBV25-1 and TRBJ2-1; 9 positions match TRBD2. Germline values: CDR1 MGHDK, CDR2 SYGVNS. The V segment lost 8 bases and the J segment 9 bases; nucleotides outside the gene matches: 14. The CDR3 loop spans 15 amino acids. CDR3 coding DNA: TGTGCCAGCCGCAAAAAAGGGACTAGCAGCCCTGAGCAGTTCTTC. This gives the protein CASRKKGTSSPEQFF.

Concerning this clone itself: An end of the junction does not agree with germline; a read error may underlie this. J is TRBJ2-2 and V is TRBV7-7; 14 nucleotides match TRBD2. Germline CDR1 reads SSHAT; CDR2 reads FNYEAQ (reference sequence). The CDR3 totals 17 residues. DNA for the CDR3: TGTGCTAGCAGCCCCGGGACTAGCGGGGGGAACACCGGGGAGCTGTTTTTT. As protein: CASSPGTSGGNTGELFF.

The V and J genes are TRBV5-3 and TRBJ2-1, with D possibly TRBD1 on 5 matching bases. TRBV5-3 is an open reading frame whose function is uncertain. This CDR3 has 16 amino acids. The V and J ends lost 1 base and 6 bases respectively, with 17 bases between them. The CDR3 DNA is TGTGCCAGAAGCTTGTTAAAAGAAGGGGCGAGCAATGAGCAGTTCTTC. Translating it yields CARSLLKEGASNEQFF.

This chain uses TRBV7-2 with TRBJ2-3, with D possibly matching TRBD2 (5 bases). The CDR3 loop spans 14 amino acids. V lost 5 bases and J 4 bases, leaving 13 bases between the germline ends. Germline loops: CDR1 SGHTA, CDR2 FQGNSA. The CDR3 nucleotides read TGTGCCAGCAGCAGCCAGCGGCACCCAGATACGCAGTATTTT. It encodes CASSSQRHPDTQYF.

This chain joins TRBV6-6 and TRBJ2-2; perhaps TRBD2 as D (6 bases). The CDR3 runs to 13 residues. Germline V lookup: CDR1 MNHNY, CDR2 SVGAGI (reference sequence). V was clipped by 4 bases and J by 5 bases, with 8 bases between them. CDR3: CASSFGTTGELFF. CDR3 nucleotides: TGTGCCAGCAGTTTCGGGACTACCGGGGAGCTGTTTTTT.

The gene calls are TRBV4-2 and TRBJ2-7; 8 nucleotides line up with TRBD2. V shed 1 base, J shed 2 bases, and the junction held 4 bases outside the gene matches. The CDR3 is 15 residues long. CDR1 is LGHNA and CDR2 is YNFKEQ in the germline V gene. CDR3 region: CASSQANGGAYEQYF. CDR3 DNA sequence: TGTGCCAGCAGCCAAGCTAACGGGGGGGCCTACGAGCAGTACTTC.

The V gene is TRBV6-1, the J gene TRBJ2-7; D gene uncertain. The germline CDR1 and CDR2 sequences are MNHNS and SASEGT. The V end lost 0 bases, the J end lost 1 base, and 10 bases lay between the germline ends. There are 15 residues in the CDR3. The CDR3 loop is CASSEARWYSYEQYF. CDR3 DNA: TGTGCCAGCAGTGAAGCGCGATGGTATTCCTACGAGCAGTACTTC.

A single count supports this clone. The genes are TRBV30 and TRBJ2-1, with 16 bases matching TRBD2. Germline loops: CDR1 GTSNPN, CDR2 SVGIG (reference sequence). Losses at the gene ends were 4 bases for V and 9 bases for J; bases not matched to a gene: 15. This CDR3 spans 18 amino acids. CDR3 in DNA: TGTGCCTGGACCACTCCCGGGACTAGCGGGGGGGCCCGCGGTGAGCAGTTCTTC. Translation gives CAWTTPGTSGGARGEQFF.